This section outlines one TCR beta chain sequence together with its context. The antigen is undetermined. These data belong to a study of vaccination effects on CD4 cells after COVID-19. Study results and limitations: Infection- and vaccine-induced clones contracted markedly late after vaccination. Only a few convalescent patients and no early post-infection timepoints featured in the study.

Sequencing was performed with immunoSEQ multiplex PCR; in TCRdb, only in-frame clones are kept and a portion is missing. Counted here are approximately 30,000 clones, roughly 73% occurring once; the ten biggest clones make up 27%. V was clipped by 8 bases and J by 2 bases, with 11 bases between them. CDR1 is MGHRA and CDR2 is YSYEKL in the germline V gene. This CDR3 has 13 residues. After expansion with viral peptide pools in the ViraFEST assay, antigen-specific CD4+ T cells were sequenced. Upon completion of approximately ten days in culture, CD4+ T cells were isolated. Nucleocapsid antibodies stayed negative before and after vaccination, showing no earlier SARS-CoV-2 infection. Approximately 2 million PBMC were seeded per well and grown in the presence of roughly 9.3 IU/ml IL-2 and about 10 ug/ml peptides.

This sequence originates from a human donor who received a COVID-19 vaccine. The sequenced sample was CD4+ T cells from PBMCs cultured with HCoV-OC43 spike peptides, obtained before COVID-19 vaccination. Subset here: HCoV-OC43 spike overlapping peptide pool stimulation. This chain connects TRBV4-1 to TRBJ2-3; possible D gene TRBD2, 7 bases. CDR3 protein: CASGRGPTDTQYF. DNA of the CDR3: TGCGCCAGCGGGCGGGGGCCCACAGATACGCAGTATTTT.